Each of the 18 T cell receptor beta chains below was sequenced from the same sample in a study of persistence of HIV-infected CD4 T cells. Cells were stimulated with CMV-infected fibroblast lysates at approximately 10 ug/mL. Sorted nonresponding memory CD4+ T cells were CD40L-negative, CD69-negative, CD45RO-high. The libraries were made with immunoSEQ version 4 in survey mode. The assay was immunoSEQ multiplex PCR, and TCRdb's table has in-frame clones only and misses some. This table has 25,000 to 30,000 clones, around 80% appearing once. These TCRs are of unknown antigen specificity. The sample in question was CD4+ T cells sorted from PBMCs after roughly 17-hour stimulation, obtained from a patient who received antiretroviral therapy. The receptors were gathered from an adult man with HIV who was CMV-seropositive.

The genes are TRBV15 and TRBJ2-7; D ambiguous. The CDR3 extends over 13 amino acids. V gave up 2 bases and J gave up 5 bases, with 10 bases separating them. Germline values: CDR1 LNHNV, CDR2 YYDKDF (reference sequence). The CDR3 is CATSRQRWNEQYF. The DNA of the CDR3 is TGTGCCACCAGCAGACAACGGTGGAACGAGCAGTACTTC.

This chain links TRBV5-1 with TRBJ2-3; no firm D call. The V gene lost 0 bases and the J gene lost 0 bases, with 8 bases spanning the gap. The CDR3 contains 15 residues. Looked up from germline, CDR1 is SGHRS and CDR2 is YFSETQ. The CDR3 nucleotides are TGCGCCAGCAGCTTGGTAGGGATTAGCACAGATACGCAGTATTTT. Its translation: CASSLVGISTDTQYF.

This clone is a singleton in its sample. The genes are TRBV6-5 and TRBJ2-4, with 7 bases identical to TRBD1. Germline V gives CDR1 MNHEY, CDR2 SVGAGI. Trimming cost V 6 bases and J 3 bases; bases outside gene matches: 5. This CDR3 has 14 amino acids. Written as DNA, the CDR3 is TGTGCCAGCAGAGACCAGGGGGTCAAAAACATTCAGTACTTC. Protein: CASRDQGVKNIQYF.

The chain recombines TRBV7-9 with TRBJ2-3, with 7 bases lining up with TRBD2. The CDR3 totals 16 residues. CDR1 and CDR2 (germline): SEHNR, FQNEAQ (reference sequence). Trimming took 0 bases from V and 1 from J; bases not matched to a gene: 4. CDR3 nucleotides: TGTGCCAGCAGCTTAGCGGGGGGGAAGGGCACAGATACGCAGTATTTT. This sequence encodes CASSLAGGKGTDTQYF.

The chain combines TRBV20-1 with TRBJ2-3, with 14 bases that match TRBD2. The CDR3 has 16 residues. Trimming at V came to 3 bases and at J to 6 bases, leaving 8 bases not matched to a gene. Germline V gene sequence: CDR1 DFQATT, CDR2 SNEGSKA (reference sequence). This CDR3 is CSASTTSGGAWDTQYF. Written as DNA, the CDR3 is TGCAGTGCTAGTACGACTAGCGGGGGGGCCTGGGATACGCAGTATTTT.

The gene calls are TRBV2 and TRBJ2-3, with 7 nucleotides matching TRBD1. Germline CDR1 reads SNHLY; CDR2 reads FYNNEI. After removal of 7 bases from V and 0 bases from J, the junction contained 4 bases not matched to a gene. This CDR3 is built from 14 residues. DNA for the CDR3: TGTGCCAGCACCCAGGGGGTTAGCACAGATACGCAGTATTTT. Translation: CASTQGVSTDTQYF.

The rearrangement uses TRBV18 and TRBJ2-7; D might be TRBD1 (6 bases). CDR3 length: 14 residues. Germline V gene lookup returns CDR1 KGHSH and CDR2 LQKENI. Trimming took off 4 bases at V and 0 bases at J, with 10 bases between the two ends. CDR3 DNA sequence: TGTGCCAGCTCACGACGGACAGACTCCTACGAGCAGTACTTC. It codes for CASSRRTDSYEQYF. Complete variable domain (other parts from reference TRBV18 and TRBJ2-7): NAGVMQNPRHLVRRRGQEARLRCSPMKGHSHVYWYRQLPEEGLKFMVYLQKENIIDESGMPKERFSAEFPKEGPSILRIQQVVRGDSAAYFCASSRRTDSYEQYFGPGTRLTVT.

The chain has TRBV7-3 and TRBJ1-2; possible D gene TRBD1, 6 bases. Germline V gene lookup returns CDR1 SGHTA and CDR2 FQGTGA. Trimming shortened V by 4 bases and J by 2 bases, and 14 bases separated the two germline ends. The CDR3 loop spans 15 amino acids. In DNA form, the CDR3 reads TGTGCCAGCAGCTCTGAGGGGGGCAACAACTATGGCTACACCTTC. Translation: CASSSEGGNNYGYTF.

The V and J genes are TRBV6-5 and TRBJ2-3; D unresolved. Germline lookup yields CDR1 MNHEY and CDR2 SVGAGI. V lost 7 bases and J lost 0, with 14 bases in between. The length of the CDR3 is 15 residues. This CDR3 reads CASIGRDTSTDTQYF. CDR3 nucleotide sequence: TGTGCCAGCATCGGCAGAGATACTAGCACAGATACGCAGTATTTT.

The CDR3 here is CASSVGQRNTGELFF. DNA of the CDR3: TGCGCCAGCAGCGTCGGTCAAAGAAACACCGGGGAGCTGTTTTTT. V gene TRBV5-1 combines with J gene TRBJ2-2; D gene ambiguous. The germline V gene has CDR1 SGHRS and CDR2 YFSETQ. The V gene lost 4 bases and the J gene lost 2 bases, with 12 bases spanning the gap. The CDR3 consists of 15 residues.

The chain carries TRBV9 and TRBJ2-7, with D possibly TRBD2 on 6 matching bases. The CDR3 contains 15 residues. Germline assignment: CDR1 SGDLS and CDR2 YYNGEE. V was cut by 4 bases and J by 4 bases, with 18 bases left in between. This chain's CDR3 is CASSPRGWDVYEQYF. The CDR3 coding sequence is TGTGCCAGCAGCCCACGGGGGTGGGACGTTTACGAGCAGTACTTC.

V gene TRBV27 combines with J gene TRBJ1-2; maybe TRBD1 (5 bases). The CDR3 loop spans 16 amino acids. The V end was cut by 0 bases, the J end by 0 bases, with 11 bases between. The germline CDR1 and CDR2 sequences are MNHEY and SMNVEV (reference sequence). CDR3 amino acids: CASSLSRGGTNYGYTF. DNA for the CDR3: TGTGCCAGCAGTTTATCTCGGGGGGGGACTAACTATGGCTACACCTTC.

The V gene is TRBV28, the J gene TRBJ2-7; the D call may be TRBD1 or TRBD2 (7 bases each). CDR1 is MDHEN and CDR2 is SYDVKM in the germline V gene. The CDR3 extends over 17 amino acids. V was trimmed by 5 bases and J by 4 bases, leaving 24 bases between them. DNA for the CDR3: TGTGCCAGCAGTCCACATCGCACGGGCCAGGGGGGGTACGAGCAGTACTTC. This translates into CASSPHRTGQGGYEQYF.

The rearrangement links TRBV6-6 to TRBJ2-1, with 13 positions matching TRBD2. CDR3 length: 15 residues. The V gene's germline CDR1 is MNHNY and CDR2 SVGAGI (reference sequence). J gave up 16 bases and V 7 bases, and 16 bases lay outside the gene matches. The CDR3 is CASTPTTSGGKRVFF. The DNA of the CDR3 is TGTGCCAGCACCCCGACGACTAGCGGGGGGAAGCGGGTCTTCTTC.

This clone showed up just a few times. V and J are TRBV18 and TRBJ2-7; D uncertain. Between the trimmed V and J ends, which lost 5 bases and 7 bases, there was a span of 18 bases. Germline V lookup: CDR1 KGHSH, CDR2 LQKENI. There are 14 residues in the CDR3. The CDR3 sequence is CASSTGSTLWEQYF. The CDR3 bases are TGTGCCAGCTCAACCGGGTCTACCCTTTGGGAGCAGTACTTC.

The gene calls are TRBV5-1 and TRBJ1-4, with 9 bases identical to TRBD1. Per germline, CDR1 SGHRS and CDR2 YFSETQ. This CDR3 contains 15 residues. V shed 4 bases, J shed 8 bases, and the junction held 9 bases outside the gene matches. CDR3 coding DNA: TGCGCCAGCAGCCAATCGGGGACAGGGAAAGAAAAACTGTTTTTT. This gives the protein CASSQSGTGKEKLFF.

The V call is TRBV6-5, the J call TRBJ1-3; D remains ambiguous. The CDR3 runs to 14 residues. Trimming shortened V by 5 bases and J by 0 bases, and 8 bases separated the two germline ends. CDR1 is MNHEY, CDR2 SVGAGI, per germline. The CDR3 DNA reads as TGTGCCAGCAGTATGCGTGACTCTGGAAACACCATATATTTT. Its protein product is CASSMRDSGNTIYF.

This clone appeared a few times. CDR3 amino acids: CASSSQGAEQYF. In nucleotides, the CDR3 is TGTGCCAGCTCATCGCAGGGAGCCGAGCAGTACTTC. The V call is TRBV18, the J call TRBJ2-7; D tentatively reads TRBD1 or TRBD2 (5 bases each). The CDR3 is 12 residues long. V dropped 5 bases and J dropped 6 bases, with 11 bases sitting between them. The V gene's germline CDR1 is KGHSH and CDR2 LQKENI.